This T cell receptor (beta chain) was identified during a study of patients and donors after allogeneic stem cell transplantation. Trimming shortened V by 3 bases and J by 12 bases, and 15 bases separated the two germline ends. The CDR3 is 14 residues long. This clonotype was seen repeatedly, ten times or more. Each CDR3 protein is one row after TCRdb ran MiXCR on the RT-PCR reads. The sample lists fewer than 25,000 distinct CDR3 sequences; about 30% were seen once. This TCR came from a human donor who was either an allogeneic HSCT recipient or a stem cell or donor lymphocyte infusion donor (not recorded which). It is not recorded whose cells these are; they may come from a transplant donor. Sequencing was done on a sample of blood, either unsorted or a sorted T cell fraction (not recorded which). The V gene is TRBV12-3 or TRBV12-4, the J gene TRBJ1-6; D remains ambiguous. The CDR3 DNA reads TGTGCCAGCAGTTTTGGCAGAAAAATTCTACCCCTCCACTTT. Amino acids: CASSFGRKILPLHF.